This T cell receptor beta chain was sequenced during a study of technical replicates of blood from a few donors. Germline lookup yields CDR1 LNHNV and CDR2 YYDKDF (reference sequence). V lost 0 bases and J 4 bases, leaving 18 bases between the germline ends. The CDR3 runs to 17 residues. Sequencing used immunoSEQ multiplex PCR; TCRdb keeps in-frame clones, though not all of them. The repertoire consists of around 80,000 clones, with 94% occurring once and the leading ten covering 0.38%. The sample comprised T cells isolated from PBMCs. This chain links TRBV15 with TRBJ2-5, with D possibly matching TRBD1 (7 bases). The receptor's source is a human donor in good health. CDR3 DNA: TGTGCCACCAGCAGAGATCAGGGGGGTGCGGGACGAGAGACCCAGTACTTC. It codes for CATSRDQGGAGRETQYF.